What follows are 26 T cell receptor beta chains derived from one specimen sequenced in a study of OX40 agonist ivuxolimab in advanced cancers. The table came from immunoSEQ multiplex PCR; TCRdb's copy has only in-frame clones and leaves some out. Found here are approximately 90,000 clones, roughly 85% of them singletons; the top ten hold less than 1.5%. This sample comprised CD4+ or CD8+ T cells sorted from blood, obtained in a trial of the OX40 agonist ivuxolimab. These receptors were collected from an adult with an advanced solid tumor such as melanoma, head and neck, liver or kidney cancer.

The V and J genes are TRBV15 and TRBJ1-2, with D tentatively TRBD1 (5 bases). Trimming removed 4 bases from V and 4 bases from J, with 13 bases in between. CDR1 is LNHNV, CDR2 YYDKDF, per germline (reference sequence). The CDR3 consists of 14 residues. CDR3 sequence reads: CATSTQTGIYGYTF. CDR3 sequence (DNA): TGTGCCACCAGCACTCAAACAGGAATCTATGGCTACACCTTC.

The V gene is TRBV7-2, the J gene TRBJ1-5, with D possibly matching TRBD1 (6 bases). The CDR3 has 16 amino acids. With 4 bases removed from V and 0 bases from J, the gap between germline ends came to 13 bases. CDR1 SGHTA and CDR2 FQGNSA come from the germline V gene. CDR3 sequence reads: CASSWTGGASNQPQHF. CDR3 DNA: TGTGCCAGCAGCTGGACGGGGGGGGCTAGCAATCAGCCCCAGCATTTT.

This rearrangement joins TRBV19 to TRBJ2-3; possibly TRBD1 or TRBD2 for D (5 bases each). Germline CDR1 LNHDA, CDR2 SQIVND (reference sequence). V was shortened by 5 bases and J by 5 bases, with 20 bases between the two germline ends. This CDR3 spans 16 amino acids. The CDR3 nucleotides read TGTGCCAGTAGTCCCGGGGCTGAAGGAGTTGTAGATACGCAGTATTTT. Protein sequence: CASSPGAEGVVDTQYF.

This rearrangement joins TRBV4-2 to TRBJ1-4; no reliable D call. V gave up 1 base and J gave up 14 bases, with 20 bases separating them. Germline V gene data show CDR1 as LGHNA and CDR2 as YNFKEQ. The CDR3 sequence is 15 residues long. For the CDR3, the DNA is TGTGCCAGCAGCCAAGGTTGGGCCGGCGAAAAGGTCCTGTTTTTT. Encoded protein: CASSQGWAGEKVLFF.

The chain recombines TRBV5-1 with TRBJ1-2; D perhaps matches TRBD1 (5 bases). Trimming removed 1 base at V and 2 bases at J, with 9 bases between. The germline gives CDR1 SGHRS, CDR2 YFSETQ. The CDR3 length is 14 residues. CDR3 loop: CASSLRQGNYGYTF. The CDR3 DNA is TGCGCCAGCAGCTTGCGGCAGGGAAACTATGGCTACACCTTC.

The V call is TRBV2, the J call TRBJ2-1; 7 nucleotides line up with TRBD2. Germline V CDR1 and CDR2: SNHLY, FYNNEI. V shed 2 bases and J 4 bases; nucleotides not matched to a gene: 17. This CDR3 is 19 amino acids long. This CDR3 reads CASSELPPKARGEYNEQFF. The CDR3 nucleotides are TGTGCCAGCAGTGAACTTCCCCCTAAGGCTCGGGGGGAATACAATGAGCAGTTCTTC.

The chain recombines TRBV11-3 with TRBJ2-6; D is ambiguous. Germline V CDR1 and CDR2: SGHNT, YENEEA. The CDR3 consists of 18 residues. The V and J ends lost 6 bases and 0 bases respectively, with 18 bases between them. The CDR3 nucleotides are TGTGCCAGCAGGCATCGCTCGGCCGCAGACTCTGGGGCCAACGTCCTGACTTTC. Protein sequence: CASRHRSAADSGANVLTF.

The genes are TRBV19 and TRBJ2-1; the match to TRBD2 covers 12 bases. This CDR3 has 14 amino acids. The junction had 8 bases not matched to a gene; V was cut back by 5 bases and J by 12 bases. The germline gives CDR1 LNHDA, CDR2 SQIVND (reference sequence). This CDR3 reads CASSLSSGRALQFF. The DNA of the CDR3 is TGTGCCAGTAGTCTCTCTAGCGGGAGGGCCTTGCAGTTCTTC.

The chain couples TRBV10-3 to TRBJ2-7; TRBD1 matches at 7 bases. The CDR3 covers 12 residues. Germline trimming cut 11 bases from V and 3 bases from J; bases unmatched to any gene: 7. Germline assignment: CDR1 ENHRY and CDR2 SYGVKD. CDR3 protein: CAVAGTVYEQYF. DNA of the CDR3: TGTGCCGTGGCCGGGACAGTCTACGAGCAGTACTTC.

V gene TRBV30 combines with J gene TRBJ2-2, with 9 bases identical to TRBD2. Germline CDR1 GTSNPN, CDR2 SVGIG (reference sequence). Trimming at V came to 5 bases and at J to 4 bases, leaving 14 bases not matched to a gene. This CDR3 region has 17 residues. This chain's CDR3 is CAWRAMGGRGGTGELFF. The CDR3 region has the DNA TGTGCCTGGCGCGCCATGGGGGGGCGGGGGGGCACCGGGGAGCTGTTTTTT.

The chain recombines TRBV6-5 with TRBJ2-5; the D gene is possibly TRBD2 (6 bases). Germline V lookup: CDR1 MNHEY, CDR2 SVGAGI. This CDR3 comprises 14 residues. Trimming left V 5 bases short and J 4 bases short, with 14 bases between. The CDR3 spells CASSRTNNPETQYF. CDR3 nucleotide sequence: TGTGCCAGCAGTAGGACTAATAACCCAGAGACCCAGTACTTC.

The chain links TRBV5-1 to TRBJ2-3, with no clear D. From germline, CDR1 is SGHRS and CDR2 YFSETQ. The CDR3 is 13 residues long. V was cut by 0 bases and J by 2 bases, with 4 bases left in between. Here the CDR3 reads CASSLVNTDTQYF. CDR3 DNA: TGCGCCAGCAGCTTGGTTAACACAGATACGCAGTATTTT. The full variable domain, its missing parts supplied by reference TRBV5-1 and TRBJ2-3, is KAGVTQTPRYLIKTRGQQVTLSCSPISGHRSVSWYQQTPGQGLQFLFEYFSETQRNKGNFPGRFSGRQFSNSRSEMNVSTLELGDSALYLCASSLVNTDTQYFGPGTRLTVL.

This clone occurred once. The gene calls are TRBV30 and TRBJ1-2; 8 positions match TRBD1. The germline V gene encodes CDR1 GTSNPN and CDR2 SVGIG (reference sequence). With 7 bases clipped from V and 8 bases from J, the junction kept 12 bases outside the gene matches. CDR3 length equals 13 residues. The DNA of the CDR3 is TGTGCCTTGAACCGGGACAGGCCGAGGGGCTACACCTTC. Translating gives CALNRDRPRGYTF.

This sequence joins TRBV7-9 and TRBJ2-1, with 7 bases identical to TRBD1. The junction had 4 bases not matched to a gene; V was cut back by 5 bases and J by 6 bases. This CDR3 has 13 residues. The germline V gene has CDR1 SEHNR and CDR2 FQNEAQ (reference sequence). The CDR3 DNA is TGTGCCAGCAGCAGGGGGCCTAGCAATGAGCAGTTCTTC. Translated: CASSRGPSNEQFF. Looking up the rest from reference TRBV7-9 and TRBJ2-1 gives the full variable domain: DTGVSQNPRHKITKRGQNVTFRCDPISEHNRLYWYRQTLGQGPEFLTYFQNEAQLEKSRLLSDRFSAERPKGSFSTLEIQRTEQGDSAMYLCASSRGPSNEQFFGPGTRLTVL.

The chain is built from TRBV13 and TRBJ1-2; D remains ambiguous. This CDR3 is 15 amino acids long. The germline V and J ends were trimmed by 4 bases and 4 bases, with 16 bases remaining between them. CDR1 PRHDT and CDR2 FYEKMQ come from the germline V gene (reference sequence). The CDR3 DNA reads as TGTGCCAGCAGCTCCGCAAAGGGAGGATCCTATGGCTACACCTTC. Translated, it gives CASSSAKGGSYGYTF.

V and J are TRBV15 and TRBJ1-5; 7 bases agree with TRBD1. Germline V gives CDR1 LNHNV, CDR2 YYDKDF (reference sequence). The CDR3 loop spans 16 amino acids. V dropped 5 bases and J dropped 3; count of bases not matched to a gene: 10. This CDR3 is CATSARQGGFNQPQHF. CDR3 bases: TGTGCCACCAGCGCCCGACAGGGAGGGTTCAATCAGCCCCAGCATTTT.

V is TRBV18 and J is TRBJ1-3; D possibly corresponds to TRBD1 (5 bases). The germline gives CDR1 KGHSH, CDR2 LQKENI. V lost 4 bases to trimming and J lost 0 bases, with 13 bases between them. The length of the CDR3 is 16 residues. The CDR3 sequence is CASSQSDIYSGNTIYF. Here the CDR3 DNA reads TGTGCCAGCTCACAGTCGGACATATACTCTGGAAACACCATATATTTT.

Only one count was recorded for this clone. This chain connects TRBV6-1 to TRBJ1-6; D uncertain. Germline V CDR1 and CDR2: MNHNS, SASEGT. Trimming took off 10 bases at V and 10 bases at J, with 14 bases between the two ends. CDR3 size: 12 residues. CDR3 loop: CATQDRFSPLHF. CDR3 in DNA: TGTGCCACCCAGGACCGATTCTCACCCCTCCACTTT.

This chain joins TRBV7-6 and TRBJ2-5; D tentatively fits TRBD1 or TRBD2 (6 bases each). V lost 4 bases and J 5 bases, leaving 20 bases between the germline ends. Looked up from germline, CDR1 is SGHVS and CDR2 is FNYEAQ. The CDR3 loop spans 16 amino acids. The CDR3 loop is CASSSARGNRGETQYF. For the CDR3, the DNA is TGTGCCAGCAGCTCAGCGAGGGGGAACCGGGGGGAGACCCAGTACTTC.

The chain couples TRBV19 to TRBJ2-3; 7 nucleotides agree with TRBD2. V dropped 6 bases and J dropped 5; count of bases not matched to a gene: 14. This CDR3 contains 16 residues. Per germline, CDR1 LNHDA and CDR2 SQIVND (reference sequence). The CDR3 spells CASRPAGLGSRDTQYF. The CDR3, as DNA: TGTGCCAGTAGACCCGCCGGACTAGGGTCAAGAGATACGCAGTATTTT.

This chain's CDR3 is CASSSRSTWETQYF. The CDR3 DNA sequence: TGTGCCAGCAGCTCTAGGAGTACTTGGGAGACCCAGTACTTC. The chain recombines TRBV5-6 with TRBJ2-5; D is uncertain. Germline CDR1 reads SGHDT; CDR2 reads YYEEEE. There are 14 residues in the CDR3. The V end lost 3 bases, the J end lost 5 bases, and 14 bases lay between the germline ends.

V and J are TRBV7-8 and TRBJ2-5; TRBD1 might be the D (6 bases). Trimming stripped 1 base from V and 2 bases from J, with 17 bases between. The CDR3 has 17 amino acids. Germline V gene sequence: CDR1 SGHVS, CDR2 FQNEAQ. The CDR3 coding sequence is TGTGCCAGCAGCTTAGAGGGGGACCCCCAAATACAAGAGACCCAGTACTTC. Protein sequence: CASSLEGDPQIQETQYF.

The chain carries TRBV7-9 and TRBJ2-2, with TRBD1 matching over 7 bases. CDR3 length equals 16 residues. V trimming: 5 bases; J trimming: 4 bases; junction bases outside the gene matches: 10. Germline V CDR1 and CDR2: SEHNR, FQNEAQ (reference sequence). The DNA for the CDR3 is TGTGCCAGCAGCAAGAGAGGGGGCGCGACCACCGGGGAGCTGTTTTTT. Amino acids: CASSKRGGATTGELFF.

The chain is built from TRBV7-3 and TRBJ2-7, with D possibly matching TRBD1 (6 bases). The CDR3 is made up of 12 amino acids. Trimming removed 4 bases at V and 3 bases at J, with 7 bases between. Germline CDR1 and CDR2: SGHTA and FQGTGA. Written as DNA, the CDR3 is TGTGCCAGCAGCTCACAGGGCTACGAGCAGTACTTC. Amino acids: CASSSQGYEQYF.

For the CDR3, the DNA is TGCGCCAGCAGCTTGGCAGGGGTCGGGAACACTGAAGCTTTCTTT. It yields the protein CASSLAGVGNTEAFF. The chain carries TRBV5-1 and TRBJ1-1; maybe TRBD1 (6 bases). Germline CDR1 SGHRS, CDR2 YFSETQ. This CDR3 spans 15 amino acids. Trimming removed 0 bases from V and 1 base from J, with 10 bases in between.

V usage is TRBV2 and J usage is TRBJ1-5, with TRBD1 identical over 12 bases. J gave up 1 base and V 6 bases, and 1 base lay outside the gene matches. There are 15 residues in the CDR3. The germline V gene encodes CDR1 SNHLY and CDR2 FYNNEI. The CDR3 is CASRGTGGSNQPQHF. Written as DNA, the CDR3 is TGTGCCAGCAGGGGGACAGGGGGCAGCAATCAGCCCCAGCATTTT.